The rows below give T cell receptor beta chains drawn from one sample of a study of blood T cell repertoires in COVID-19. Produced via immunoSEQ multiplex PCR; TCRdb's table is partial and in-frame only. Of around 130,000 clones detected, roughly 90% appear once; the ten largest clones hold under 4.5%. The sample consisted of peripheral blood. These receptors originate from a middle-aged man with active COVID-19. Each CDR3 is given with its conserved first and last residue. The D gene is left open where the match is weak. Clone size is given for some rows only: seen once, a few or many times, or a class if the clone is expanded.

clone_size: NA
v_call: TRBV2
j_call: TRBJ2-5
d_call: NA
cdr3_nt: TGTGCCAGCAGTGAGGGCCCTCAAGAGACCCAGTACTTC
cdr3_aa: CASSEGPQETQYF

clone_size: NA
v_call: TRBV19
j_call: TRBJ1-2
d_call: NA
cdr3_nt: TGTGCCTCCAACCCGCGGGGGGCAGGCTATGGCTACACCTTC
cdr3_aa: CASNPRGAGYGYTF

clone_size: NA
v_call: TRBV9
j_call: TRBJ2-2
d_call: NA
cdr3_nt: TGTGCCAGCAGCGTAGCTCCAGGTCCGAACACCGGGGAGCTGTTTTTT
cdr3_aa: CASSVAPGPNTGELFF

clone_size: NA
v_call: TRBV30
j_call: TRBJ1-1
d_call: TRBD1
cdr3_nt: TGTGCCTGGAGTGTACAGGGGAGCACTGAAGCTTTCTTT
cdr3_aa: CAWSVQGSTEAFF

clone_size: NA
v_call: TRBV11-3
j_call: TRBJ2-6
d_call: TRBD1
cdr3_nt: TGTGCCAGCAGCTCAGGGACAGGGGTTGGGGCCAACGTCCTGACTTTC
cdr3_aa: CASSSGTGVGANVLTF

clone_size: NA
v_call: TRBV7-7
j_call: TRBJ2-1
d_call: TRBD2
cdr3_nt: TGTGCCAGCAGCTTGGCGGCGGGAGGGAATGAGCAGTTCTTC
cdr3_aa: CASSLAAGGNEQFF

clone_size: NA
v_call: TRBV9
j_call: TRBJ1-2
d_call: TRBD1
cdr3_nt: TGTGCCAGCAGCGTAGAGTTTATAGGGACAGAACTAAGTTGCTATGGCTACACCTTC
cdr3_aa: CASSVEFIGTELSCYGYTF

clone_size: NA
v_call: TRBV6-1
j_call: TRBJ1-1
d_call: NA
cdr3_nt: TGTGCCAGCAGTGAAGGTCTCCGCGCAGCTTTCTTT
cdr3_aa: CASSEGLRAAFF

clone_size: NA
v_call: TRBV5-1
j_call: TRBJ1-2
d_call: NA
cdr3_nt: TGCGCCAGCATTAGGGGTGGGTATGGCTACACCTTC
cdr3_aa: CASIRGGYGYTF

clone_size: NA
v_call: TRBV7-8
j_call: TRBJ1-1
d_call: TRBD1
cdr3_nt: TGTGCCAGCAGGCGTGGGACAGGCGCGTATGAAGCTTTCTTT
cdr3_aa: CASRRGTGAYEAFF

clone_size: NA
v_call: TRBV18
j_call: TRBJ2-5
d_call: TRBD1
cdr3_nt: TGTGCCAGCTCACCATCACAGGGGGGACGAGAGACCCAGTACTTC
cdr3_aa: CASSPSQGGRETQYF

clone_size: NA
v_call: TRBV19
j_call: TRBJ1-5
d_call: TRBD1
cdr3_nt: TGTGCCAGTAGGTGGGGACAGGGGGCCGGACAGCCCCAGCATTTT
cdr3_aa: CASRWGQGAGQPQHF

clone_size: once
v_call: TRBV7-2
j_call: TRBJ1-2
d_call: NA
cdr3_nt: TGTGCCAGCAGCTTAGCCAGGGACTATGGCTACACCTTC
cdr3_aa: CASSLARDYGYTF

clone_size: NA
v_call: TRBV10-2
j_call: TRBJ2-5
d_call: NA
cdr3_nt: TGCGCCAGCTCAGACCCGGGACTGGGAAAGACCCAGTACTTC
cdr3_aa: CASSDPGLGKTQYF

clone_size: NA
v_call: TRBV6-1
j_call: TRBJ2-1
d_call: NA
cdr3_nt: TGTGCCAGCAGTGATATTCCAGGGGGAGGCAATGAGCAGTTCTTC
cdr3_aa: CASSDIPGGGNEQFF

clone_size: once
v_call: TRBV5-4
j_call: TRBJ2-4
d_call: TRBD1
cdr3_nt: TGTGCCAGCAGCACCCGACAGGGAAATTTGGCGTCAGCCAAAAACATTCAGTACTTC
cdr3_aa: CASSTRQGNLASAKNIQYF

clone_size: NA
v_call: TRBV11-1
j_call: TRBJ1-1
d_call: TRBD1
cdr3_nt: TGTGCCAGCAGCTCCACACAGGGGGCGTATGCTTTCTTT
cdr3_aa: CASSSTQGAYAFF

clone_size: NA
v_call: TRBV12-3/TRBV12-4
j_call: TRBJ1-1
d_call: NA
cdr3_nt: TGTGCCAGCAGTTGGGGGCTAGGGACTGAAGCTTTCTTT
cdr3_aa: CASSWGLGTEAFF

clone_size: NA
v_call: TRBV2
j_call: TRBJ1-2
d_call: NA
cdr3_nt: TGTGCCAGCAGTGAGGGGGGAACTAACTATGGCTACACCTTC
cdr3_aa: CASSEGGTNYGYTF

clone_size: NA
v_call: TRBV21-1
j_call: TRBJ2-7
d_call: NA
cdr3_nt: TGTGCCAGCAGCCTTGAAGGGGAAGTCCAAGGGTATGCTCTCTCTTACGAGCAGTACTTC
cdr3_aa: CASSLEGEVQGYALSYEQYF

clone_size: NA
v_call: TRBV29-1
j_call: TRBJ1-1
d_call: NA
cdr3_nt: TGCAGCGTTGAACGAGGGAACACTGAAGCTTTCTTT
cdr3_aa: CSVERGNTEAFF

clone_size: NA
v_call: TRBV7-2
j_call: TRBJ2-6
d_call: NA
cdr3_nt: TGTGCCAGCAGCTTAGCTCGGTCTGGGGCCAACGTCCTGACTTTC
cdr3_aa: CASSLARSGANVLTF

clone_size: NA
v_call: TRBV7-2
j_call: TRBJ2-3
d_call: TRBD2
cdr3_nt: TGTGCCAGCAGCTTACCGGGACTAGCGACAGATACGCAGTATTTT
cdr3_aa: CASSLPGLATDTQYF

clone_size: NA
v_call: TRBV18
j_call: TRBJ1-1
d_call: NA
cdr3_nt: TGTGCCAGCTCCCGAATAGATGTGAACACTGAAGCTTTCTTT
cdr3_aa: CASSRIDVNTEAFF

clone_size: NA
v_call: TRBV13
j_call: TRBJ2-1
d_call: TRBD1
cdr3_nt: TGTGCCAGCAGCTTAGTAGGGGGCTCAAATGAGCAGTTCTTC
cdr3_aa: CASSLVGGSNEQFF

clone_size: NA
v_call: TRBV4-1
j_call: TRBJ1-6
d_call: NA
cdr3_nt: TGCGCCAGCAGCCAAGATAGACAGGCAAATTCACCCCTCCACTTT
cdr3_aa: CASSQDRQANSPLHF

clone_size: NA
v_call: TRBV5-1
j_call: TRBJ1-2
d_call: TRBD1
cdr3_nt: TGCGCCAGCAGCTCCGGGACAGGGGAAGGCTACACCTTC
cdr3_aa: CASSSGTGEGYTF

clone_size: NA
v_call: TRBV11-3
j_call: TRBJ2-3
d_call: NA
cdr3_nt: TGTGCCAGCAGCTTTTCAGGGACTAGCACAGATACGCAGTATTTT
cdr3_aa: CASSFSGTSTDTQYF

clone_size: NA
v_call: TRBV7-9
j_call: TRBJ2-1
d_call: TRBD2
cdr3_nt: TGTGCCAGCAGCTTCGGTGACCGGGGGGGCCGCAATGAGCAGTTCTTC
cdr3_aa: CASSFGDRGGRNEQFF

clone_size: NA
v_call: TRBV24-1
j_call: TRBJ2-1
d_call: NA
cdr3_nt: TGTGCCACCAGCGAAGCCCTGAATTCCTTAAGCTCCTACAATGAGCAGTTCTTC
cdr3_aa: CATSEALNSLSSYNEQFF

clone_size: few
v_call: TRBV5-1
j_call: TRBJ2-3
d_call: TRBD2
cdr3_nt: TGCGCCAGCAGCTTGGGGGGGACTAGCGTCACAGATACGCAGTATTTT
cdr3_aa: CASSLGGTSVTDTQYF

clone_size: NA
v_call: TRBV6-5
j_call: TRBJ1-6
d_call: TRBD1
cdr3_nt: TGTGCCAGCAGCCGATCCCACAGGGGGCAAAGTGCCCTCCACTTT
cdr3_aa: CASSRSHRGQSALHF

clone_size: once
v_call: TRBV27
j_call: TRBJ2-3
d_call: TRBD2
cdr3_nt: TGTGCCAGCAGTCCCTCTCTAGCGGGGGCGGGAGATACGCAGTATTTT
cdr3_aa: CASSPSLAGAGDTQYF

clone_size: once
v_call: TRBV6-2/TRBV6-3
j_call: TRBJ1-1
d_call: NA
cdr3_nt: TGTGCCAGCAGTTACCAGGCAGGAGGGACTGAAGCTTTCTTT
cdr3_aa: CASSYQAGGTEAFF

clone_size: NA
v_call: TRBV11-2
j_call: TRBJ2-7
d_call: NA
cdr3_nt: TGTGCCAGCAGCTTTAGTGATGGGGGGGAGCAGTACTTC
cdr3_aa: CASSFSDGGEQYF

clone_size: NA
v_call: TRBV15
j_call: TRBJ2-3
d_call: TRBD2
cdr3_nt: TGTGCCACCCGGACTAGCGGGGCCCCTAGCACAGATACGCAGTATTTT
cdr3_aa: CATRTSGAPSTDTQYF

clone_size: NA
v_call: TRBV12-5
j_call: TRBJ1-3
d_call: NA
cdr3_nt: TGTGCTAGTGGTTTGGCGATCACGGGAGGAAACACCATATATTTT
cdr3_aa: CASGLAITGGNTIYF